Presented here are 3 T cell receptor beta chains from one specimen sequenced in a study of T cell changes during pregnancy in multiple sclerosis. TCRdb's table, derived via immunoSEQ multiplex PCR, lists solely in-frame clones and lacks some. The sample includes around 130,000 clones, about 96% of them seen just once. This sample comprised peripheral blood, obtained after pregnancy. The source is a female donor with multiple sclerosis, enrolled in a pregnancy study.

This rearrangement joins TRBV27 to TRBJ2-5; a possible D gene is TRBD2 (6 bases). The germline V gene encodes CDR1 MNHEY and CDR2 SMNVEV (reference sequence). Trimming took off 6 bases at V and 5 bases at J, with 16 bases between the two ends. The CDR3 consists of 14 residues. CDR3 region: CASRGGSNWETQYF. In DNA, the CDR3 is TGTGCCAGCAGGGGGGGAAGCAACTGGGAGACCCAGTACTTC.

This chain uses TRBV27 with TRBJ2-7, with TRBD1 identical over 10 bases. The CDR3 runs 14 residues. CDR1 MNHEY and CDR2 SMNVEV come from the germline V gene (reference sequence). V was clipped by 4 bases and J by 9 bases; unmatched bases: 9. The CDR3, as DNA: TGTGCCAGCAGTTCAATCGACAGGGGGCAATGGCAGTACTTC. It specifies CASSSIDRGQWQYF.

CDR3 sequence: CASSLFLASTDTQYF. Written as DNA, the CDR3 is TGTGCCAGCAGCTTATTTCTAGCGTCTACAGATACGCAGTATTTT. This chain connects TRBV7-9 to TRBJ2-3; possibly TRBD2 for D (6 bases). The CDR3 length is 15 residues. The V gene lost 2 bases and the J gene lost 3 bases, with 12 bases spanning the gap. Germline CDR1 SEHNR, CDR2 FQNEAQ (reference sequence).